This T cell receptor beta chain was identified in a study of metastatic and nonmetastatic thyroid tumors. Study background: The comparison covered peripheral blood and tumor or nodule tissue in malignant and benign thyroid patients.

This clone was found a few times. The antigen is undetermined. All patients reached thyroid surgery having received no treatment beforehand. Findings and limits, study-wide: Malignant tumors reportedly showed significantly higher TCR beta diversity than benign nodules in both blood and tumor.

As processed by the authors: A distant-metastasis classifier for papillary thyroid cancer was built using CDR3 differences across clinicopathological groups. TCRdb reanalyzed the PCR reads with MiXCR. The V and J calls and clone size come from TCRdb's table, not from the authors' own analysis. The sample includes about 31,000 clones, approximately 19% seen only once; the top ten take about 22%. V shed 4 bases and J shed 6 bases, with 13 bases lying between them. CDR3 size: 14 residues. The V gene's germline CDR1 is LNHDA and CDR2 SQIVND (reference sequence). The receptor was derived from a female donor with papillary thyroid cancer or a benign thyroid nodule (not recorded which). Some clones in this sample may be carry-over from other donors' samples. The gene calls are TRBV19 and TRBJ1-5; possibly TRBD1 for D (6 bases). Specimen: blood. The chain's CDR3 is CASSTDRRLQPQHF. The CDR3 DNA sequence: TGTGCCAGTAGTACCGACAGGAGGCTTCAGCCCCAGCATTTT. Looking up the rest from reference TRBV19 and TRBJ1-5 gives the full variable domain: DGGITQSPKYLFRKEGQNVTLSCEQNLNHDAMYWYRQDPGQGLRLIYYSQIVNDFQKGDIAEGYSVSREKKESFPLTVTSAQKNPTAFYLCASSTDRRLQPQHFGDGTRLSIL.